One sample yielded the 13 T cell receptor beta chains listed below, sequenced in a study of human T cells and chemical hapten exposure. Described time point: patch test 3, about 24 weeks after DPC sensitization. Treatment described: therapeutic diphenylcyclopropenone sensitization with weekly scalp DPC. TCRdb called the RACE reads again in MiXCR, with one record for every CDR3 protein. The sample has under 130,000 distinct CDR3 sequences, roughly a third seen once; the top ten hold around 2.7%. This specimen consisted of whole blood, obtained in connection with sensitization to the hapten diphenylcyclopropenone (DPC). Receptors were obtained from a man aged 40-50 years with alopecia areata. Some clones in this sample may be carry-over from other donors' samples.

J is TRBJ1-3 and V is TRBV12-3 or TRBV12-4; a possible D gene is TRBD1 (6 bases). The CDR3 contains 15 residues. V lost 7 bases, J lost 1 base, and 14 bases lay in between. The CDR3 sequence is CASNPQGRSGNTIYF. The CDR3 DNA sequence: TGTGCCAGCAACCCACAGGGAAGATCTGGAAACACCATATATTTT.

The V call is TRBV28, the J call TRBJ2-7, with D uncertain. CDR1 and CDR2 from the germline V gene are MDHEN and SYDVKM. V shed 5 bases and J shed 4 bases, with 6 bases lying between them. The CDR3 sequence is 11 residues long. The CDR3 sequence is CASSRKYEQYF. CDR3 in DNA: TGTGCCAGCAGTCGTAAGTACGAGCAGTACTTC.

V usage is TRBV27 and J usage is TRBJ2-7; D is uncertain. V was pared by 5 bases and J by 6 bases, with 17 bases between. Per germline, CDR1 MNHEY and CDR2 SMNVEV (reference sequence). CDR3 size: 14 residues. This chain's CDR3 is CASSPGPITGEQYV. CDR3 sequence (DNA): TGTGCCAGCAGTCCGGGCCCTATTACCGGCGAGCAGTACGTC.

This clonotype showed up just a few times. V usage is TRBV29-1 and J usage is TRBJ2-5; weak D call: TRBD2 (8 bases). The germline V gene encodes CDR1 SQVTM and CDR2 ANQGSEA. Trimming left V 7 bases short and J 7 bases short, with 31 bases between. The CDR3 spans 17 residues. CDR3: CSATSQGGSGRGGTQYF. CDR3 DNA sequence: TGCAGCGCCACCTCGCAGGGGGGCAGCGGGAGAGGCGGGACCCAGTACTTC.

In this sample, this clonotype turned up a few times. The gene calls are TRBV9 and TRBJ2-7; D remains ambiguous. The CDR3 has 14 amino acids. Trimming pared 4 bases from V and 5 bases from J, leaving 16 bases between. Germline lookup yields CDR1 SGDLS and CDR2 YYNGEE. The CDR3 bases are TGTGCCAGCAGCACCCGTTTAGGAGTCGACGAGCAGTACTTC. Residues: CASSTRLGVDEQYF. Together with reference TRBV9 and TRBJ2-7, the CDR3 gives the full variable domain: DSGVTQTPKHLITATGQRVTLRCSPRSGDLSVYWYQQSLDQGLQFLIQYYNGEERAKGNILERFSAQQFPDLHSELNLSSLELGDSALYFCASSTRLGVDEQYFGPGTRLTVT.

The J gene is TRBJ2-7, the V gene TRBV25-1; 7 nucleotides agree with TRBD2. The CDR3 covers 15 residues. Looked up from germline, CDR1 is MGHDK and CDR2 is SYGVNS. V lost 2 bases, J lost 3 bases, and 7 bases stayed unmatched. The CDR3 DNA follows: TGTGCCAGCAGTGAAAGGTTCAGGGAGGGCTACGAGCAGTACTTC. This translates into CASSERFREGYEQYF.

The J gene is TRBJ2-7, the V gene TRBV27; 7 bases map to TRBD1. The CDR3 consists of 14 residues. V was clipped by 0 bases and J by 6 bases; unmatched bases: 5. Germline loops: CDR1 MNHEY, CDR2 SMNVEV (reference sequence). CDR3 region: CASSLSGGTGEQYV. The CDR3, as DNA: TGTGCCAGCAGTTTATCAGGGGGCACGGGCGAGCAGTACGTC.

DNA for the CDR3: TGTGCCAGCAGCTCCCGGACAGGGGGAAACACCATATATTTT. Amino acids: CASSSRTGGNTIYF. J is TRBJ1-3 and V is TRBV5-6, with TRBD1 matching over 8 bases. The CDR3 has 14 amino acids. Germline V CDR1 and CDR2: SGHDT, YYEEEE. The J segment lost 4 bases and the V segment lost 3 bases, leaving 3 bases of the junction unmatched.

This chain uses TRBV11-3 with TRBJ2-3, with a weak D call TRBD1 (6 bases). The V end was cut by 4 bases, the J end by 4 bases, with 15 bases between. Germline CDR1 and CDR2: SGHNT and YENEEA. The CDR3 sequence is 15 residues long. Here the CDR3 reads CASSSLLGAPDTQYF. The CDR3 region has the DNA TGTGCCAGCAGCTCCCTTCTGGGGGCGCCAGATACGCAGTATTTT. The full variable domain, with the rest looked up from reference TRBV11-3 and TRBJ2-3, is EAGVVQSPRYKIIEKKQPVAFWCNPISGHNTLYWYLQNLGQGPELLIRYENEEAVDDSQLPKDRFSAERLKGVDSTLKIQPAELGDSAVYLCASSSLLGAPDTQYFGPGTRLTVL.

The V call is TRBV6-2 or TRBV6-3, the J call TRBJ2-2; D unclear. In germline, CDR1 is MNHEY, CDR2 SVGEGT. This CDR3 region has 14 residues. Trimming removed 7 bases from V and 6 bases from J, with 15 bases in between. DNA for the CDR3: TGTGCCAGCAAGTCCCTCCTCTGGGCCGGGGAGCTGTTTTTT. Its protein product is CASKSLLWAGELFF.

CDR3 in amino acids: CASSFITPLGAKNIQYF. The DNA for the CDR3 is TGTGCCAGCAGTTTCATTACACCCCTGGGAGCCAAAAACATTCAGTACTTC. The rearrangement uses TRBV28 and TRBJ2-4; the D is unclear. Germline V CDR1 and CDR2: MDHEN, SYDVKM. The CDR3 is made up of 17 amino acids. V was shortened by 3 bases and J by 0 bases, with 15 bases between the two germline ends.

V is TRBV29-1 and J is TRBJ1-3; 9 positions agree with TRBD1. The length of the CDR3 is 14 residues. Germline V gene data show CDR1 as SQVTM and CDR2 as ANQGSEA. Trimming removed 3 bases from V and 3 bases from J; junction bases left unmatched: 3. The CDR3 here is CSVDRTGDGNTIYF. Here the CDR3 DNA reads TGCAGCGTTGACCGGACAGGGGATGGAAACACCATATATTTT.

The chain employs TRBV5-8 and TRBJ2-5; 9 nucleotides line up with TRBD1. V lost 2 bases and J lost 5; bases outside the gene matches: 4. The CDR3 runs to 14 residues. CDR1 and CDR2 (germline): SGHTS, YDEGEE. In DNA, the CDR3 is TGTGCCAGCAGCTTAACAGGGGGCTCGGAGACCCAGTACTTC. Translation: CASSLTGGSETQYF.